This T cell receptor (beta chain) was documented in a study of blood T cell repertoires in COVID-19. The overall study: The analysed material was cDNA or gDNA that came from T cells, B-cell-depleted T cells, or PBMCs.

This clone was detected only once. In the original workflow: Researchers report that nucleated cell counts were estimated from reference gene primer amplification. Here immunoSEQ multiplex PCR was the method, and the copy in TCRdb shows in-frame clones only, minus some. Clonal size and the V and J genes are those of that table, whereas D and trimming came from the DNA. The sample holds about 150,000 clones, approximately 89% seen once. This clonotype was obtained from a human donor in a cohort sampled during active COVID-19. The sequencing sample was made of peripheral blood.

The CDR3 nucleotides read TGTGCCAGCAGCCCATTGACTAGCCGGGTCCAAGAGACCCAGTACTTC. Protein: CASSPLTSRVQETQYF. J is TRBJ2-5 and V is TRBV7-9; 7 nucleotides match TRBD2. The length of the CDR3 is 16 residues. V lost 5 bases to trimming and J lost 1 base; unmatched junction nucleotides: 10. Per germline, CDR1 SEHNR and CDR2 FQNEAQ (reference sequence).